Given below is one TCR beta chain in context. As yet, its antigen is unknown. This record comes from a study of CD39 and CD103 CD8 tumor-infiltrating T cells. Trimming removed 4 bases from V and 5 bases from J, with 10 bases in between. The CDR3 runs to 13 residues. CDR1 and CDR2 from the germline V gene are LNHDA and SQIVND (reference sequence). Study outcomes and limitations: Unlike DN TIL clonotypes, DP TIL clonotypes seldom appeared in blood.

Sorted CD3+CD4-CD8+CD45RA- TILs were divided into DN, SP and DP by CD39 and CD103. Genomic DNA came from 10,000 to 100,000 sorted cells per subset. Method: immunoSEQ multiplex PCR; TCRdb's copy keeps in-frame clones and lacks some. Seen here are some 3,000 clones, 83% observed once, and the top ten hold 20% to 25%. Input material: CD39- CD103- CD8+ T cells sorted from the tumor. The subset: CD103-CD39- double-negative CD45RA- CD8 T cells. This TCR was sampled from a human donor with head and neck squamous cell carcinoma. This chain joins TRBV19 and TRBJ2-3, with a weak D call TRBD1 (5 bases). The CDR3 DNA reads TGTGCCAGTAGTACCATCCAGGGAGATACGCAGTATTTT. Translation gives CASSTIQGDTQYF.